This TCR beta chain was recovered during a study of Ad26.COV2.S vaccination and SARS-CoV-2 variants. The overall study: Into the muscle, Ad26.COV2.S was dosed once or twice, 56 days apart. Regarding the study as a whole: Vaccinees showed greater spike-specific TCR breadth than placebo recipients. It is possible that the TCR breadth and depth analyses underestimated the total T cell responses.

As concerns this clone: Its antigen is currently unknown.

Treatment of the sample: over 15 received Ad26.COV2.S at low or high dose, single or two shots; 5 received placebo; per-sample allocation not given. On day 63 after the first injection, vaccine and placebo recipients gave samples. Aged 18-55 years, donor was enrolled in Boston in 2020. Data came from immunoSEQ multiplex PCR; TCRdb stores just in-frame clones and leaves some out. The repertoire holds about 500,000 clones, roughly 87% seen once, with roughly 1.7% in the top ten. The CDR3 has 14 residues. With 6 bases removed from V and 1 base from J, the gap between germline ends came to 12 bases. Per the germline V gene, CDR1 is SQVTM and CDR2 is ANQGSEA.

The receptor was derived from a person aged 18 to 65 who received the Ad26.COV2.S COVID-19 vaccine or a placebo. The input for sequencing was peripheral blood, taken in a trial of Ad26.COV2.S vaccine versus placebo. V is TRBV29-1 and J is TRBJ2-2; D uncertain. DNA for the CDR3: TGCAGCGTCAGAACCACTGGGAACACCGGGGAGCTGTTTTTT. Translation gives CSVRTTGNTGELFF.